The clone carrying this T cell receptor (beta chain) has a count of ten or more. Antigen specificity is unknown. This entry belongs to a study of human T cells and chemical hapten exposure. General study findings and limits: After DPC sensitization, TCRs above 1 in 1000 frequency showed no change.

TCRdb fed the RACE reads into MiXCR, producing one record per CDR3 protein. Found here are a few hundred thousand distinct CDR3 sequences, roughly 6% of them singletons; the top ten hold about 5%. Regarding time point: patch test 2, 6 weeks after DPC sensitization. Sample treatment: therapeutic diphenylcyclopropenone sensitization with weekly scalp DPC. Blood collection happened ahead of applying each patch test. The specimen comprised whole blood, sampled in connection with sensitization to the hapten diphenylcyclopropenone (DPC). The receptor's source is a woman aged 18-35 years with alopecia areata. Some clones in this sample may be carry-over from other donors' samples.

The CDR3 protein is CASSLKQGANQPQHF. CDR3 bases: TGTGCCAGCAGTTTAAAACAGGGGGCGAATCAGCCCCAGCATTTT. The chain has TRBV12-3 or TRBV12-4 and TRBJ1-5; 9 nucleotides align to TRBD1. This CDR3 contains 15 residues. V gave up 2 bases and J gave up 4 bases; unmatched junction bases: 3.